Listed below are T cell receptor beta chains from one sample, sequenced in a study of shared clonotypes between healthy human individuals. The protocol was immunoSEQ multiplex PCR, while the TCRdb copy is restricted to in-frame clones and leaves out a portion. The sample lists 640,000 or so clones, about two thirds seen once, with about 1.7% in the top ten. Input material: memory CD4+ T cells sorted from blood. All receptors come from a woman aged 25 to 39 in good health. The CDR3 runs from the conserved cysteine through the conserved F or W. The D gene is left open where the match is weak. Expanded clones are given a class, and other clones once, few, many or no size at all.

V gene,clone size,D gene,J gene,CDR3 protein,CDR3 DNA
TRBV18,once,-,TRBJ2-2,CASSSASVNTGELFF,TGTGCCAGCTCCTCAGCGTCGGTTAACACCGGGGAGCTGTTTTTT
TRBV5-1,few,TRBD1,TRBJ2-7,CASSNTPGQHYEQYF,TGCGCCAGCAGCAACACTCCGGGACAGCACTACGAGCAGTACTTC
TRBV5-1,-,-,TRBJ2-6,CASSLGSTSGANVLTF,TGCGCCAGCAGCTTGGGGAGTACCTCTGGGGCCAACGTCCTGACTTTC
TRBV7-2,-,TRBD2,TRBJ2-5,CASSLSSGRGETQYF,TGTGCCAGCAGCTTGTCTAGCGGGAGGGGGGAGACCCAGTACTTC
TRBV5-1,-,TRBD2,TRBJ2-7,CASSLAAGGIYEQYF,TGCGCCAGCAGCTTGGCAGCGGGAGGGATCTACGAGCAGTACTTC
TRBV27,-,-,TRBJ2-5,CASSDLGLGSQETQYF,TGTGCCAGCAGTGACCTGGGACTGGGCTCTCAAGAGACCCAGTACTTC
TRBV29-1,few,TRBD2,TRBJ2-1,CSAGTSGNNEQFF,TGCAGCGCCGGGACTAGCGGAAACAATGAGCAGTTCTTC
TRBV6-1,-,-,TRBJ1-5,CASSEYRVGVQPQHF,TGTGCCAGCAGCGAGTACAGGGTTGGAGTTCAGCCCCAGCATTTT
TRBV7-9,-,TRBD1,TRBJ1-4,CASRETGGVEKLFF,TGTGCCAGCAGGGAGACAGGGGGCGTTGAAAAACTGTTTTTT
TRBV5-5,-,-,TRBJ2-5,CASSSTGTPAETQYF,TGTGCCAGCAGCTCGACCGGGACACCAGCAGAGACCCAGTACTTC
TRBV29-1,-,TRBD1,TRBJ2-2,CSATGTGDWELFF,TGCAGCGCGACCGGGACAGGGGATTGGGAGCTGTTTTTT